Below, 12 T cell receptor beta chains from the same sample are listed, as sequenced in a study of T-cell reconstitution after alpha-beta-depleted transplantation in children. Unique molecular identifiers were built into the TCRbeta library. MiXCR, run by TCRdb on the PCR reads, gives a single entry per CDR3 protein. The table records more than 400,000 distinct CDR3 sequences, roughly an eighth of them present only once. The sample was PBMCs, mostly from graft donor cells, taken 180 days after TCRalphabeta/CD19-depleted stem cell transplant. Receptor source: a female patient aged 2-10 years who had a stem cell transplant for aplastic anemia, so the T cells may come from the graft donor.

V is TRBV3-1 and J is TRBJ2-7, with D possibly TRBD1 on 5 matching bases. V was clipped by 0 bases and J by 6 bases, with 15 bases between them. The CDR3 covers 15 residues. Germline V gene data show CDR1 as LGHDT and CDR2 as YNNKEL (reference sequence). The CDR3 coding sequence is TGTGCCAGCAGCCAAGATCCCGGCAGGGTGGCCGAGCAGTACTTC. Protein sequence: CASSQDPGRVAEQYF.

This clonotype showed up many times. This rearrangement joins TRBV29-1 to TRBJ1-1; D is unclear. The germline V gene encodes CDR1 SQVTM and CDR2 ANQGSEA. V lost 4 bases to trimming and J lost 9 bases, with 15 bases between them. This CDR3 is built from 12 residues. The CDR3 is CSVGGTGLQAFF. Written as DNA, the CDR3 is TGCAGCGTTGGGGGTACGGGCCTGCAAGCTTTCTTT.

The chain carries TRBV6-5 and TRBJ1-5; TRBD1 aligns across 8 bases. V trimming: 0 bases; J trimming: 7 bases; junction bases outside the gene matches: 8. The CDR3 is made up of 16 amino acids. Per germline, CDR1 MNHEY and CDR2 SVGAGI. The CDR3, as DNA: TGTGCCAGCAGTTACTCGATCAACAGGGGGGGACAGCCCCAGCATTTT. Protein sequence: CASSYSINRGGQPQHF.

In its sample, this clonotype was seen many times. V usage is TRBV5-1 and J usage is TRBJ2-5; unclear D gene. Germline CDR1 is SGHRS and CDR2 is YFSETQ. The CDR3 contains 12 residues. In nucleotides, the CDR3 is TGCGCGAGCCGGCCAGATCAAGAGACCCAGTACTTC. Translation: CASRPDQETQYF.

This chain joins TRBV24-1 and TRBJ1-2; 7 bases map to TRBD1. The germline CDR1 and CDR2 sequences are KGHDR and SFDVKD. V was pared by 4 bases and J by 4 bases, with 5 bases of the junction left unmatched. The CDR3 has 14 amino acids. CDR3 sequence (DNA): TGTGCCACCAGTGACAGGACAGGCCTCTATGGCTACACCTTC. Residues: CATSDRTGLYGYTF.

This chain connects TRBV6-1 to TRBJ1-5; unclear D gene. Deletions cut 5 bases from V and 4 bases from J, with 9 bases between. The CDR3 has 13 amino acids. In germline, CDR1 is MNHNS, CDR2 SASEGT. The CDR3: CASSPVFNQPQHF. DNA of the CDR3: TGTGCCAGCAGTCCCGTCTTTAATCAGCCCCAGCATTTT.

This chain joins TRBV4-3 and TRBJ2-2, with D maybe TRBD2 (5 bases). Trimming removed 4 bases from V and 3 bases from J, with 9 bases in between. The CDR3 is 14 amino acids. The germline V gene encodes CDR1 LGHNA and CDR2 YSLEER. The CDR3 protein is CASSPGMYTGELFF. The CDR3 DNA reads TGCGCCAGCAGCCCCGGGATGTACACCGGGGAGCTGTTTTTT.

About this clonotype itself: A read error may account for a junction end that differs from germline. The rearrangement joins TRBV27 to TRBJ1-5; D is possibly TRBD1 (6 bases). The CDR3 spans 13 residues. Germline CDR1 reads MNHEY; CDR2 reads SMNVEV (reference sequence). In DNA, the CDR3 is TGTGCCAGCAGTTATGGGACATATCAGCCCCATCATTTT. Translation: CASSYGTYQPHHF.

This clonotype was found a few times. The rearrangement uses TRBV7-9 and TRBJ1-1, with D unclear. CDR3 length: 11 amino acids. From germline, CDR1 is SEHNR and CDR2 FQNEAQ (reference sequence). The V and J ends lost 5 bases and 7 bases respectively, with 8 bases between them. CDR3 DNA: TGTGCCAGCAGCCAGACTTATGAAGCTTTCTTT. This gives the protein CASSQTYEAFF. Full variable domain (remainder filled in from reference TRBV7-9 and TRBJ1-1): DTGVSQNPRHKITKRGQNVTFRCDPISEHNRLYWYRQTLGQGPEFLTYFQNEAQLEKSRLLSDRFSAERPKGSFSTLEIQRTEQGDSAMYLCASSQTYEAFFGQGTRLTVV.

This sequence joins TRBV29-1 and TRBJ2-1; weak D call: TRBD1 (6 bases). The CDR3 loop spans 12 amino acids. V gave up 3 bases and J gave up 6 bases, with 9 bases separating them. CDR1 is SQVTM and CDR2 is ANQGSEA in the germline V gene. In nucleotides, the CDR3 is TGCAGCGTTGACCACAGGGTCAATGAGCAGTTCTTC. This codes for CSVDHRVNEQFF.

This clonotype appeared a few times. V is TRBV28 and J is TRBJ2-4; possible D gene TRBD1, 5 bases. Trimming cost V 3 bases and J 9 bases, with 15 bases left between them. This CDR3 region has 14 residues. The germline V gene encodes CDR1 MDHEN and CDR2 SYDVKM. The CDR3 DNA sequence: TGTGCCAGCAGTTTCGGTGCAGGGCAACTCATTCAGTACTTC. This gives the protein CASSFGAGQLIQYF. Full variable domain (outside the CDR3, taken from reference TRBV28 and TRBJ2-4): DVKVTQSSRYLVKRTGEKVFLECVQDMDHENMFWYRQDPGLGLRLIYFSYDVKMKEKGDIPEGYSVSREKKERFSLILESASTNQTSMYLCASSFGAGQLIQYFGAGTRLSVL.

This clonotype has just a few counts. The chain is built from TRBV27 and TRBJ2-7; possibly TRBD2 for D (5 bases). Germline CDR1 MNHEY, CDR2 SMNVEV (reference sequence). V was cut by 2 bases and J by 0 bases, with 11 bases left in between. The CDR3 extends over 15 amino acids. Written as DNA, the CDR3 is TGTGCCAGCAGTTTAAGGAGCGGACTCTCCTACGAGCAGTACTTC. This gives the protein CASSLRSGLSYEQYF.